This TCR beta chain appears in the sequencing data of a study of naive and memory T cell subsets. The beta constant-region primer was an equimolar mix of two oligonucleotides covering TRBC1 and TRBC2. Nested alpha and beta constant-region primers with the SP2 primer drove four PCR rounds on ligated cDNA. Via MiXCR, TCRdb re-called the UMI-ligation and nested PCR reads, giving one row per CDR3 protein. The repertoire has 120,000 to 150,000 distinct CDR3 sequences, 22% of them found once; the top ten carry 0.11%. CDR3 size: 14 residues. Germline-derived CDR1 and CDR2 are DFQATT and SNEGSKA (reference sequence). The V end was cut by 3 bases, the J end by 3 bases, with 12 bases between. This clonotype was seen only a few times. Antigen unknown. Study-level points and caveats: A few larger clonotypes appeared in naive repertoires, especially CD8, possibly memory cells re-expressing CD45RA.

The gene calls are TRBV20-1 and TRBJ1-5; D is unresolved. The receptor was isolated from a human donor in good health. Sequenced: naive CD4+ T cells from blood. The CDR3 loop is CSARGSTFNQPQHF. CDR3 coding DNA: TGCAGTGCTAGGGGCAGCACTTTCAATCAGCCCCAGCATTTT.